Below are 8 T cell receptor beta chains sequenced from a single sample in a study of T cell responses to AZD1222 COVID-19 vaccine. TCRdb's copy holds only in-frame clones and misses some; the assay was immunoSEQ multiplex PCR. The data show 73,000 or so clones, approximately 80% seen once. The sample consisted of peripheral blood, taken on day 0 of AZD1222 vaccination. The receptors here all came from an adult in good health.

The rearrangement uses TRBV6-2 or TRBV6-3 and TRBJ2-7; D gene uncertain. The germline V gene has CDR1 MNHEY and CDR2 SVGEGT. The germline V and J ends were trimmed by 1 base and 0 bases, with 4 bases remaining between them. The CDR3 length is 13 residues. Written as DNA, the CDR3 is TGTGCCAGCAGTTACTACTACTCCTACGAGCAGTACTTC. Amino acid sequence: CASSYYYSYEQYF.

The DNA for the CDR3 is TGTGCCAGTGAGTCAACAGGGGGCGATGAGACCCAGTACTTC. Amino acids: CASESTGGDETQYF. The chain has TRBV19 and TRBJ2-5; TRBD1 aligns across 9 bases. This CDR3 is built from 14 residues. The V segment lost 8 bases and the J segment 5 bases; nucleotides outside the gene matches: 9. Germline CDR1 reads LNHDA; CDR2 reads SQIVND (reference sequence). The complete variable domain, with remaining parts taken from reference TRBV19 and TRBJ2-5, reads DGGITQSPKYLFRKEGQNVTLSCEQNLNHDAMYWYRQDPGQGLRLIYYSQIVNDFQKGDIAEGYSVSREKKESFPLTVTSAQKNPTAFYLCASESTGGDETQYFGPGTRLLVL.

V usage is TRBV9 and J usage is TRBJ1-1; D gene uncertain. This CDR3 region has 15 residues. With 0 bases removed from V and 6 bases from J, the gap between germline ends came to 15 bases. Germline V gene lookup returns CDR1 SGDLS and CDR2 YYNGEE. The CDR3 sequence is CASSVGGTGRAEAFF. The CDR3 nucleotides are TGTGCCAGCAGCGTAGGAGGCACGGGCCGGGCTGAAGCTTTCTTT.

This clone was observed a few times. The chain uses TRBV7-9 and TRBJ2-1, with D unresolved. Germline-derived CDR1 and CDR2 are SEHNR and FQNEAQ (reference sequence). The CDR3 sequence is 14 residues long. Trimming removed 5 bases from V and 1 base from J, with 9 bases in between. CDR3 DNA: TGTGCCAGCAGCCCCGTCTCGTCCTACAATGAGCAGTTCTTC. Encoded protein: CASSPVSSYNEQFF.

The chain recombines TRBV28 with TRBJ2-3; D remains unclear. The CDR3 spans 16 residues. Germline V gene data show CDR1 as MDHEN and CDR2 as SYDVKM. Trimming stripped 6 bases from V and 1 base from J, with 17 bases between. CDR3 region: CASSLARVGGTDTQYF. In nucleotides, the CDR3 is TGTGCCAGCAGCTTAGCTAGGGTAGGAGGCACAGATACGCAGTATTTT.

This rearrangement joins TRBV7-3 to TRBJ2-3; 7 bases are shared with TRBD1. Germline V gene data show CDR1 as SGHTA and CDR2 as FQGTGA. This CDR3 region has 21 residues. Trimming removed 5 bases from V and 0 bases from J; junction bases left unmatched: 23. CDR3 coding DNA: TGTGCCAGCAGCCAACACCCCCTCACAGGGGTCGAGGGCCTTAGCACAGATACGCAGTATTTT. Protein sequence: CASSQHPLTGVEGLSTDTQYF.

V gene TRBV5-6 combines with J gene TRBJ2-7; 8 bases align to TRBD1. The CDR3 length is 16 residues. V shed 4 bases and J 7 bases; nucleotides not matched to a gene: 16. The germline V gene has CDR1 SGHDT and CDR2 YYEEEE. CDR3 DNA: TGTGCCAGCAGCCTCATACCAGGGGGCTATTTTAAGGAGCAGTACTTC. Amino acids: CASSLIPGGYFKEQYF.

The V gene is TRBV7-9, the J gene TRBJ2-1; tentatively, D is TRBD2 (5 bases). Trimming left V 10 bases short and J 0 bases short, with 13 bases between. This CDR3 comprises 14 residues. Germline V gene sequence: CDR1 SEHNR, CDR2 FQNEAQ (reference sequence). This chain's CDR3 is CAIHGLSSYNEQFF. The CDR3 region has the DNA TGTGCCATACACGGACTTAGCTCCTACAATGAGCAGTTCTTC.